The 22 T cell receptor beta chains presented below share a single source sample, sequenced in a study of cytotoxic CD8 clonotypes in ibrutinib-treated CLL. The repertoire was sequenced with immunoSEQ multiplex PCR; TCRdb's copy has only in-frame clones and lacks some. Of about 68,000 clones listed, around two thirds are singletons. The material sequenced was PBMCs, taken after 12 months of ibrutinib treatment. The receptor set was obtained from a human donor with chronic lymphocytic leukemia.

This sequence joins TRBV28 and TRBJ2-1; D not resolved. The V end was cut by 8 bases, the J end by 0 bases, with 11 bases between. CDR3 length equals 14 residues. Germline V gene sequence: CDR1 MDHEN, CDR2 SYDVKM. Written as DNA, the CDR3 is TGTGCCAGCCTTAAGATGAGCTCCTACAATGAGCAGTTCTTC. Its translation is CASLKMSSYNEQFF.

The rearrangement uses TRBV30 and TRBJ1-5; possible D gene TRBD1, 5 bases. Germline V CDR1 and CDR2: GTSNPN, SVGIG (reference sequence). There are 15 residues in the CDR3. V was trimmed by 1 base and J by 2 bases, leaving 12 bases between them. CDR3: CAWSGSGMGNQPQHF. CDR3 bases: TGTGCCTGGAGTGGGTCAGGGATGGGCAATCAGCCCCAGCATTTT.

CDR3 loop: CASRAPGTGNEKLFF. The DNA for the CDR3 is TGTGCCAGCAGAGCCCCCGGGACAGGTAATGAAAAACTGTTTTTT. The J gene is TRBJ1-4, the V gene TRBV9, with 8 bases that match TRBD1. V lost 5 bases to trimming and J lost 4 bases; unmatched junction nucleotides: 7. The CDR3 is 15 amino acids. CDR1 is SGDLS, CDR2 YYNGEE, per germline.

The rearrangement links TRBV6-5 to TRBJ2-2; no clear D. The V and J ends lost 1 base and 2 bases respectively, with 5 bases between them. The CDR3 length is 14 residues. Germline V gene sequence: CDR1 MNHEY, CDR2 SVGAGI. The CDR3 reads CASSYLKNTGELFF. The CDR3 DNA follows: TGTGCCAGCAGTTACTTAAAAAACACCGGGGAGCTGTTTTTT.

CDR3 bases: TGTGCCAGCAGCGCTCCCCTTGGGAGGACAACGAACACTGAAGCTTTCTTT. Protein product: CASSAPLGRTTNTEAFF. The V and J genes are TRBV9 and TRBJ1-1; possibly TRBD1 for D (5 bases). V gave up 3 bases and J gave up 1 base, with 19 bases separating them. Germline CDR1 is SGDLS and CDR2 is YYNGEE. The CDR3 spans 17 residues.

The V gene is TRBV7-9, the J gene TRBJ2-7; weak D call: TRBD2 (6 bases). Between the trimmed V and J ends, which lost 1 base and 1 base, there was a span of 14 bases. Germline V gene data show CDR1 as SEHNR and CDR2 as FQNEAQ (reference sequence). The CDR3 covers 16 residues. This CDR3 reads CASSLDNYGTSYEQYF. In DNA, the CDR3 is TGTGCCAGCAGCTTAGACAATTATGGGACTTCCTACGAGCAGTACTTC.

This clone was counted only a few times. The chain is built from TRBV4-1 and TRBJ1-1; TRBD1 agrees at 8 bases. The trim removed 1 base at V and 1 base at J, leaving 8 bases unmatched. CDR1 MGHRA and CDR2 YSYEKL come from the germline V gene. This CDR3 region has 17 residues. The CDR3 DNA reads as TGCGCCAGCAGCCAAGCTCCCCGTACAGGGGGGAACACTGAAGCTTTCTTT. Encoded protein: CASSQAPRTGGNTEAFF.

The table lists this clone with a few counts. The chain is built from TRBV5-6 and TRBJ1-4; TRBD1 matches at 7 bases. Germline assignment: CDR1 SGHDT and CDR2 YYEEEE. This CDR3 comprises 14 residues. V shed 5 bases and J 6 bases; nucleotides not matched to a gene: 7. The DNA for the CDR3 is TGTGCCAGCAGTCCCGACAGGGCTGATGAAAAACTGTTTTTT. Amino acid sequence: CASSPDRADEKLFF.

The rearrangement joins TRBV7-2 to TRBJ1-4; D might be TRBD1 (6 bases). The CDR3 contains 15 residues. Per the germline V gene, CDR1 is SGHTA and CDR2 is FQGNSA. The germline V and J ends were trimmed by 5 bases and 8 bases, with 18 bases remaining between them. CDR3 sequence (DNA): TGTGCCAGCAGCGCCCAGGGGAAAGTGGGCGAAAAACTGTTTTTT. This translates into CASSAQGKVGEKLFF.

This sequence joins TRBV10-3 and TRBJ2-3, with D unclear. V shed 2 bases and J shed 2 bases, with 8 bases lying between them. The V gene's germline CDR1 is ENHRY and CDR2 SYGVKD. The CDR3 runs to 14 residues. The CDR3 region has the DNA TGTGCCATCAGTGAGGCCCAGGCCACAGATACGCAGTATTTT. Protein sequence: CAISEAQATDTQYF.

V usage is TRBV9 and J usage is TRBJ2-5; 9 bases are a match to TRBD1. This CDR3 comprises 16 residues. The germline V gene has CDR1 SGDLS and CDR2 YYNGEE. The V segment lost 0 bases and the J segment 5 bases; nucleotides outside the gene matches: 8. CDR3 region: CASSVVGTGFKETQYF. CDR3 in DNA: TGTGCCAGCAGCGTAGTAGGGACAGGGTTCAAGGAGACCCAGTACTTC.

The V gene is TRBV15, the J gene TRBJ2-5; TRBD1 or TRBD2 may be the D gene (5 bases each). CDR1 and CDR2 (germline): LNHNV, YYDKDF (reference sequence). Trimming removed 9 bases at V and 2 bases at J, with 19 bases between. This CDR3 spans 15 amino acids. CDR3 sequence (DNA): TGTGCCACTTGGGGAGTGCAGGACAATCAAGAGACCCAGTACTTC. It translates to CATWGVQDNQETQYF.

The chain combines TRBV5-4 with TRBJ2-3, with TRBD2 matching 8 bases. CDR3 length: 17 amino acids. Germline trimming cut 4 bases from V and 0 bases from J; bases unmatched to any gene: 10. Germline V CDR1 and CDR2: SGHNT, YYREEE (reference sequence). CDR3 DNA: TGTGCCAGCAGCCGGGGGGGGTCCTTTTCGAGCACAGATACGCAGTATTTT. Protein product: CASSRGGSFSSTDTQYF.

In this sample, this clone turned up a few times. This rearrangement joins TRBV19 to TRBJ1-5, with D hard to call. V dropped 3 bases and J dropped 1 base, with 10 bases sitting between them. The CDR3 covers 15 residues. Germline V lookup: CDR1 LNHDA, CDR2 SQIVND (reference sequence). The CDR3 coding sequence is TGTGCCAGTAGTATTGCGGGCGGGAGCAATCAGCCCCAGCATTTT. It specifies CASSIAGGSNQPQHF.

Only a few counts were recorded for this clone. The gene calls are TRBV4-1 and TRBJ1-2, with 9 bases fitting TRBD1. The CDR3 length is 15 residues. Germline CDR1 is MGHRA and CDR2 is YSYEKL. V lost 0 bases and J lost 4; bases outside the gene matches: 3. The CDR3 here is CASSQDPGQGYGYTF. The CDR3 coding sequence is TGCGCCAGCAGCCAAGATCCGGGACAGGGCTATGGCTACACCTTC.

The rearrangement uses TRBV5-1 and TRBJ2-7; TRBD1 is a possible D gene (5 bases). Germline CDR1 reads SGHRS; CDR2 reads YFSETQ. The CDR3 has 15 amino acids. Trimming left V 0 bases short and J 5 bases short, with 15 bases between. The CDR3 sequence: CASSLGQIWSDEQYF. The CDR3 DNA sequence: TGCGCCAGCAGCTTGGGACAGATCTGGTCGGACGAGCAGTACTTC.

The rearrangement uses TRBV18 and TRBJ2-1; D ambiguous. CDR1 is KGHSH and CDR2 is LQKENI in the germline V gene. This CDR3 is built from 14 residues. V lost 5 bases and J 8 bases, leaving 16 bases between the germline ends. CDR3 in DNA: TGTGCCAGCTCAGCCCCCTGGATGGTCGATGAGCAGTTCTTC. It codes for CASSAPWMVDEQFF.

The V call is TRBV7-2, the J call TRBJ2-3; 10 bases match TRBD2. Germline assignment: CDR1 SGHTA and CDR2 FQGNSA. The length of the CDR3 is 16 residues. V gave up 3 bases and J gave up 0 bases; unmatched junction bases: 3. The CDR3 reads CASSLLLAGSTDTQYF. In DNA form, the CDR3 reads TGTGCCAGCAGCTTGTTACTAGCGGGGAGCACAGATACGCAGTATTTT.

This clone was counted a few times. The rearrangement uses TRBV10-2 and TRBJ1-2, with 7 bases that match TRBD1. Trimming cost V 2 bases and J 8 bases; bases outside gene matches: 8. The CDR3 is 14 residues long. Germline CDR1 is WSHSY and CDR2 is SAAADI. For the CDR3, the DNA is TGCGCCAGCAGTGAGCACGCAGGGGGAGAGGGCTACACCTTC. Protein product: CASSEHAGGEGYTF.

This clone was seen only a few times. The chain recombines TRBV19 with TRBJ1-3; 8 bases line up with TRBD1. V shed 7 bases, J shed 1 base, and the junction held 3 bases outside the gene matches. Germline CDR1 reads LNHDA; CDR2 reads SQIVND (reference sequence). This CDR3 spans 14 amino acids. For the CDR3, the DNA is TGTGCCAGTACCGACAGGGGTTCTGGAAACACCATATATTTT. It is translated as CASTDRGSGNTIYF.

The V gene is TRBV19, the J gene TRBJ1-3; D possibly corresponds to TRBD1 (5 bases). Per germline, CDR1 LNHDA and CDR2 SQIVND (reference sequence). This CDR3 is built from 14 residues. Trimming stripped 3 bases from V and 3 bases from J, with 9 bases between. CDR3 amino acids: CASSIWGDGNTIYF. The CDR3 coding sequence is TGTGCCAGTAGTATCTGGGGCGATGGAAACACCATATATTTT.

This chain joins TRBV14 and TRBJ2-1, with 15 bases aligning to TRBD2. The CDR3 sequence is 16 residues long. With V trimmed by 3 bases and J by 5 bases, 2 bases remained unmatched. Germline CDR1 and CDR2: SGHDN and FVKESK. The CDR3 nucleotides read TGTGCCAGCAGCCACTGGACTAGCGGGGGGGACAATGAGCAGTTCTTC. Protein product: CASSHWTSGGDNEQFF.